This TCR beta chain was sequenced during a study of T cells after yellow fever vaccination. At the level of the study: Researchers used SMART-Seq v4 Ultra Low Input to prepare fractions that had low cell numbers. Study results and caveats: Clonotype sharing between CD4 and CD8 compartments was small. Post-booster reappearance was seen for most primary-vaccination clones (roughly 96% CD4, 88% CD8).

Looked up from germline, CDR1 is MDHEN and CDR2 is SYDVKM. The CDR3 loop spans 15 amino acids. Trimming took off 4 bases at V and 0 bases at J, with 12 bases between the two ends. Generation of TCR cDNA used 5'RACE template switching (which added a universal primer site and UMIs). TCRdb re-called the 5' RACE reads with MiXCR, one entry per CDR3 protein. The table lists 300,000 to 350,000 distinct CDR3 sequences, 3.5% to 4.5% of them singletons. There are a few counts of this clonotype. Its antigen is unknown. The specimen comprised PBMCs, sampled 15 days after the yellow fever booster vaccination. V and J are TRBV28 and TRBJ2-5; D is unresolved. This receptor was taken from a man aged 18 to 30 who received the YFV17D yellow fever vaccine. For the CDR3, the DNA is TGTGCCAGCAGTTCCGGACGGCTAAACCAAGAGACCCAGTACTTC. This codes for CASSSGRLNQETQYF.